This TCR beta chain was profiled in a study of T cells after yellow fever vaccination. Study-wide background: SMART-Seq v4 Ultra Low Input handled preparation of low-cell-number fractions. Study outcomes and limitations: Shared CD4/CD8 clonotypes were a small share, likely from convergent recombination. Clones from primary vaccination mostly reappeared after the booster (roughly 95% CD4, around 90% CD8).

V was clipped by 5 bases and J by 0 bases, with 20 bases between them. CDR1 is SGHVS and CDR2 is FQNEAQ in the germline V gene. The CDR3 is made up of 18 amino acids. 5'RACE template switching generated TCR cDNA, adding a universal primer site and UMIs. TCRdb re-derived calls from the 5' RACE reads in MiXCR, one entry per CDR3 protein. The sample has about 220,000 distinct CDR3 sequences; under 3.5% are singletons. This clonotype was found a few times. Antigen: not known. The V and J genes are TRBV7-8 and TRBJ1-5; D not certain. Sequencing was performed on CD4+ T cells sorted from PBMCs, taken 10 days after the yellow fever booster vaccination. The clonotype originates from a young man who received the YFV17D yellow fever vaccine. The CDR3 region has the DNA TGTGCCAGCAGCCAAAGGTACATCGGAGATAATAGCAATCAGCCCCAGCATTTT. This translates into CASSQRYIGDNSNQPQHF.